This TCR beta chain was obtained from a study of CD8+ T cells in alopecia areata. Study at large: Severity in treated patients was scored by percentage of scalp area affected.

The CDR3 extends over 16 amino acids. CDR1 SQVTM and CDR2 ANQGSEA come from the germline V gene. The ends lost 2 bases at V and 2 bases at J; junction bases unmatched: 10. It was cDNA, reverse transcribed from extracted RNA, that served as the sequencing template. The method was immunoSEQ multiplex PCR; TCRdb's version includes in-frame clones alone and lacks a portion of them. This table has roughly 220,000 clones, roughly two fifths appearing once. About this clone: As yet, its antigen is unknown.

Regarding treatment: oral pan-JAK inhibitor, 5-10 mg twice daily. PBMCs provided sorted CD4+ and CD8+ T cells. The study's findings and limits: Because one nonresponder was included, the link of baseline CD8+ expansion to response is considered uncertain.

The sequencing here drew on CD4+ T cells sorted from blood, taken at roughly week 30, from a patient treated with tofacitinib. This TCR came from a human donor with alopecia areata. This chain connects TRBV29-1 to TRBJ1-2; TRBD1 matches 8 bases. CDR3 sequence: CSVESRQGLTNYGYTF. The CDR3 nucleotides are TGCAGCGTTGAATCGCGACAGGGGCTGACGAACTATGGCTACACCTTC.